A selection of T cell receptor beta chains follows, all from one sample in a study of cytomegalovirus exposure and HLA in healthy donors. Sequenced by immunoSEQ multiplex PCR; TCRdb stores in-frame clones only, minus some. This sample's clone table lists 150,000 to 200,000 clones. The specimen sequenced was PBMCs. These receptors were obtained from a woman aged 60-75 years in good health and CMV-seronegative. CDR3s include the opening cysteine and the closing phenylalanine or tryptophan. Each record gives: D gene, V gene, J gene, CDR3 protein, CDR3 DNA. D genes are given only for firm matches.

NA	TRBV5-6	TRBJ2-7	CASSLVRRTYEQYF	TGTGCCAGCAGCTTGGTCAGGCGCACCTACGAGCAGTACTTC
TRBD1	TRBV5-8	TRBJ1-4	CASSSGTGGAEEKLFF	TGTGCCAGCAGCTCCGGGACAGGGGGCGCTGAGGAAAAACTGTTTTTT
NA	TRBV28	TRBJ2-7	CASRPSGGLSGEQYF	TGTGCCAGCAGACCCAGTGGGGGCCTTTCGGGCGAGCAGTACTTC
NA	TRBV4-2	TRBJ2-7	CASSHTDMDDEQYF	TGTGCCAGCAGCCATACGGACATGGATGACGAGCAGTACTTC
NA	TRBV4-2	TRBJ2-2	CASSQVSGELFF	TGTGCCAGCAGCCAAGTTTCGGGGGAGCTGTTTTTT
TRBD2	TRBV7-3	TRBJ2-1	CASRYQRGLEDEQFF	TGTGCCAGCAGATACCAGCGGGGACTCGAAGATGAGCAGTTCTTC
NA	TRBV5-1	TRBJ1-2	CASSLELGTKYGYTF	TGCGCCAGCAGCTTGGAACTCGGGACAAAGTATGGCTACACCTTC
NA	TRBV7-9	TRBJ2-1	CASSPRPQFWNEQFF	TGTGCCAGCAGCCCTCGTCCCCAGTTTTGGAATGAGCAGTTCTTC
TRBD1	TRBV14	TRBJ1-1	CASSSWTGNTEAFF	TGTGCCAGCAGCTCATGGACAGGGAACACTGAAGCTTTCTTT
NA	TRBV7-2	TRBJ1-5	CASSLGSREYQPQHF	TGTGCCAGCAGCTTAGGGTCCAGGGAATATCAGCCCCAGCATTTT
TRBD1	TRBV5-6	TRBJ2-2	CASSPTGGASTGELFF	TGTGCCAGCAGCCCGACAGGGGGCGCATCCACCGGGGAGCTGTTTTTT
NA	TRBV5-1	TRBJ1-6	CASRSRADGYNSPLHF	TGCGCCAGCAGGTCCAGGGCGGATGGCTATAATTCACCCCTCCACTTT
TRBD2	TRBV6-5	TRBJ2-3	CASSYASGGADTQYF	TGTGCCAGCAGTTACGCCAGCGGGGGGGCAGATACGCAGTATTTT
TRBD1	TRBV18	TRBJ1-2	CASSLDRNSGYGYTF	TGTGCCAGCTCACTGGACAGGAATAGTGGCTATGGCTACACCTTC
NA	TRBV7-3	TRBJ1-1	CASSAAGTNTEAFF	TGTGCCAGCAGCGCCGCGGGGACGAACACTGAAGCTTTCTTT
NA	TRBV7-3	TRBJ1-5	CASFNQGRPQHF	TGTGCCAGCTTCAACCAGGGGAGGCCCCAGCATTTT
NA	TRBV5-1	TRBJ1-3	CASSLSTGSGSTIYF	TGCGCCAGCAGCTTGTCGACAGGCTCTGGAAGCACCATATATTTT
NA	TRBV18	TRBJ2-7	CASSTSSYEQYF	TGTGCCAGCTCCACCAGCTCCTACGAGCAGTACTTC
NA	TRBV4-1	TRBJ1-1	CASSFNPVFEAFF	TGCGCCAGCAGCTTTAACCCGGTCTTTGAAGCTTTCTTT
NA	TRBV11-2	TRBJ1-5	CASSLGGDQPQHF	TGTGCCAGCAGCTTAGGCGGAGATCAGCCCCAGCATTTT
NA	TRBV11-2	TRBJ2-3	CASSFLTSSTDTQYF	TGTGCCAGCAGCTTCCTAACCTCTAGCACAGATACGCAGTATTTT
TRBD2	TRBV7-9	TRBJ2-1	CASRLLLAGRGEQFF	TGTGCCAGCAGGCTACTACTAGCGGGACGGGGGGAGCAGTTCTTC
NA	TRBV7-9	TRBJ1-2	CASSLIGGPNYGYTF	TGTGCCAGCAGCTTAATAGGAGGTCCTAACTATGGCTACACCTTC
NA	TRBV4-2	TRBJ1-2	CASSPRGGRDYGYTF	TGTGCCAGCAGCCCCCGAGGAGGAAGGGACTATGGCTACACCTTC
NA	TRBV27	TRBJ1-5	CASSLTQGNQPQHF	TGTGCCAGCAGTTTAACACAGGGCAATCAGCCCCAGCATTTT
TRBD1	TRBV6-1	TRBJ1-6	CASRETGRNSPLHF	TGTGCCAGCAGAGAGACAGGGAGAAATTCACCCCTCCACTTT
NA	TRBV6-6	TRBJ2-7	CASSYSIPDLYEQYF	TGTGCCAGCAGTTACTCGATTCCAGATCTCTACGAGCAGTACTTC
NA	TRBV6-5	TRBJ2-1	CATSSVIEQFF	TGTGCCACCTCTAGCGTAATAGAGCAGTTCTTC
NA	TRBV19	TRBJ2-1	CASRSTGARVYNEQFF	TGTGCCAGTAGGTCGACAGGAGCTAGGGTCTACAATGAGCAGTTCTTC
TRBD2	TRBV5-4	TRBJ2-1	CASSLETSGSINEQFF	TGTGCCAGCAGCTTGGAGACTAGCGGGAGTATCAATGAGCAGTTCTTC
NA	TRBV6-5	TRBJ2-1	CASSYVWTVNNEQFF	TGTGCCAGCAGTTATGTGTGGACAGTCAACAATGAGCAGTTCTTC
TRBD1	TRBV7-2	TRBJ1-3	CASSSIPGTGKYF	TGTGCCAGCAGCTCAATTCCCGGGACAGGGAAGTATTTT
TRBD1	TRBV5-4	TRBJ1-2	CASSLGGQEEGYTF	TGTGCCAGCAGCTTGGGGGGACAGGAGGAGGGCTACACCTTC
TRBD1	TRBV6-1	TRBJ2-7	CASRAGTVLYEQYF	TGTGCCAGCAGAGCCGGGACAGTGCTCTACGAGCAGTACTTC
TRBD1	TRBV9	TRBJ2-5	CASSPGQPQETQYF	TGTGCCAGCAGCCCGGGACAGCCACAAGAGACCCAGTACTTC
TRBD1	TRBV18	TRBJ2-2	CAGESGTENTGELFF	TGTGCCGGGGAGTCCGGGACAGAGAACACCGGGGAGCTGTTTTTT
NA	TRBV2	TRBJ1-1	CASSETRYTEAFF	TGTGCCAGCAGCGAGACACGTTATACTGAAGCTTTCTTT
NA	TRBV18	TRBJ2-1	CASSPGTSEQFF	TGTGCCAGCTCACCAGGTACGAGCGAGCAGTTCTTC
NA	TRBV5-1	TRBJ2-7	CASSLNRAYEQYF	TGCGCCAGCAGCTTGAACAGGGCCTACGAGCAGTACTTC
NA	TRBV13	TRBJ1-5	CASSRWGEGTNQPQHF	TGTGCCAGCAGCCGGTGGGGAGAAGGAACCAATCAGCCCCAGCATTTT
NA	TRBV19	TRBJ2-7	CASSTHGTSSYEQYF	TGTGCCAGTAGTACACACGGGACTTCCTCCTACGAGCAGTACTTC
TRBD1	TRBV9	TRBJ1-2	CASSVTTGGQDGYTF	TGTGCCAGCAGCGTAACGACAGGGGGCCAGGATGGCTACACCTTC
TRBD1	TRBV11-3	TRBJ1-1	CASSLGVGQGDEAFF	TGTGCCAGCAGCTTAGGAGTCGGACAGGGCGATGAAGCTTTCTTT
NA	TRBV10-3	TRBJ1-2	CAITRGMGGYTF	TGTGCCATCACAAGGGGTATGGGTGGCTACACCTTC
TRBD1	TRBV12-5	TRBJ1-1	CASGLVIYGSTGTGRNTEAFF	TGTGCTAGTGGTTTGGTAATCTATGGTTCGACTGGGACAGGGCGGAACACTGAAGCTTTCTTT
NA	TRBV6-5	TRBJ2-7	CASSYSNFGGRYEQYF	TGTGCCAGCAGTTACTCGAATTTTGGAGGGCGCTACGAGCAGTACTTC
TRBD1	TRBV11-2	TRBJ2-7	CASSFLVGTGDYEQYF	TGTGCCAGCAGTTTCCTAGTCGGGACAGGAGACTACGAGCAGTACTTC
NA	TRBV7-4	TRBJ2-1	CASSHRRLLNEQFF	TGTGCCAGCAGCCATCGTAGGCTACTAAATGAGCAGTTCTTC
NA	TRBV6-5	TRBJ1-3	CASSVDMARGNTIYF	TGTGCCAGCAGTGTGGACATGGCCCGCGGAAACACCATATATTTT
NA	TRBV2	TRBJ1-2	CASRVFEHSNGYTF	TGTGCCAGCAGGGTTTTTGAACATTCCAATGGCTACACCTTC